A single sample gave rise to the 21 T cell receptor beta chains below, sequenced in a study of early T cells in non-severe SARS-CoV-2 infection. One entry per CDR3 protein results from TCRdb running MiXCR on the 5' RACE reads. The repertoire has over 55,000 distinct CDR3 sequences, about 8% of them found once; the top ten carry approximately 3.1%. The sequenced material came from whole blood. The receptors were gathered from an adult who was a healthcare worker with PCR-confirmed SARS-CoV-2 infection or an uninfected control (not recorded which).

This clonotype was counted ten times or more. CDR3 DNA sequence: TGTGCCAGCAGCCCGTACAGGGAGGGCGGGGAGCTGTTTTTT. This gives the protein CASSPYREGGELFF. The genes are TRBV13 and TRBJ2-2; tentatively, D is TRBD2 (7 bases). The CDR3 spans 14 residues. The V gene lost 5 bases and the J gene lost 7 bases, with 14 bases spanning the gap. Germline V CDR1 and CDR2: PRHDT, FYEKMQ (reference sequence).

This chain joins TRBV7-2 and TRBJ2-3, with D tentatively TRBD1 (6 bases). The V end was cut by 5 bases, the J end by 14 bases, with 20 bases between. Per the germline V gene, CDR1 is SGHTA and CDR2 is FQGNSA. The CDR3 loop spans 13 amino acids. The CDR3 reads CASSRGTSQIVYF. CDR3 in DNA: TGTGCCAGCAGCAGGGGGACATCCCAGATTGTGTATTTT. The full variable domain, in which reference TRBV7-2 and TRBJ2-3 provide the parts outside the CDR3, is GAGVSQSPSNKVTEKGKDVELRCDPISGHTALYWYRQSLGQGLEFLIYFQGNSAPDKSGLPSDRFSAERTGGSVSTLTIQRTQQEDSAVYLCASSRGTSQIVYFGPGTRLTVL.

In this sample, this clonotype turned up once. The chain is built from TRBV18 and TRBJ1-1; D is possibly TRBD1 (6 bases). CDR1 KGHSH and CDR2 LQKENI come from the germline V gene. V lost 3 bases, J lost 4 bases, and 15 bases lay in between. The CDR3 has 15 amino acids. The CDR3 here is CASSPAGARGTEAFF. DNA of the CDR3: TGTGCCAGCTCACCGGCCGGGGCCAGGGGCACTGAAGCTTTCTTT.

This clonotype was picked up many times. The rearrangement links TRBV7-7 to TRBJ2-1; D remains unclear. Per germline, CDR1 SSHAT and CDR2 FNYEAQ (reference sequence). V lost 2 bases and J lost 9, with 11 bases in between. CDR3 length equals 13 residues. The CDR3 DNA reads as TGTGCCAGCAGCTTAACTACGGGTTCTGAGCAGTTCTTC. This encodes CASSLTTGSEQFF. Variable domain in full (rest from reference TRBV7-7 and TRBJ2-1): GAGVSQSPRYKVTKRGQDVTLRCDPISSHATLYWYQQALGQGPEFLTYFNYEAQPDKSGLPSDRFSAERPEGSISTLTIQRTEQRDSAMYRCASSLTTGSEQFFGPGTRLTVL.

This clonotype was detected a few times. V and J are TRBV2 and TRBJ1-1; TRBD1 matches 7 bases. The V gene end was trimmed by 5 bases and the J gene end by 3 bases; junction bases not matched to a gene: 6. Germline V gives CDR1 SNHLY, CDR2 FYNNEI. The CDR3 length is 14 residues. CDR3 DNA sequence: TGTGCCAGCAGTAAACAGGGGTACGACACTGAAGCTTTCTTT. The encoded protein is CASSKQGYDTEAFF.

The V gene is TRBV29-1, the J gene TRBJ2-5; weak D call: TRBD2 (5 bases). Germline V gene sequence: CDR1 SQVTM, CDR2 ANQGSEA. Trimming left V 3 bases short and J 4 bases short, with 9 bases between. The CDR3 spans 12 residues. CDR3 protein: CSVDQRRETQYF. The CDR3 coding sequence is TGCAGCGTTGATCAGCGGAGAGAGACCCAGTACTTC.

This clonotype was seen repeatedly, ten times or more. The chain combines TRBV6-5 with TRBJ1-3; D remains ambiguous. This CDR3 has 17 residues. CDR1 is MNHEY, CDR2 SVGAGI, per germline. V lost 6 bases and J 0 bases, leaving 18 bases between the germline ends. Here the CDR3 reads CASSPTGQHNSGNTIYF. The DNA of the CDR3 is TGTGCCAGCAGCCCCACGGGTCAGCATAACTCTGGAAACACCATATATTTT.

At least ten counts were recorded for this clonotype. This chain connects TRBV2 to TRBJ1-5, with unresolved D. The CDR3 covers 14 residues. CDR1 is SNHLY and CDR2 is FYNNEI in the germline V gene. V dropped 6 bases and J dropped 7 bases, with 16 bases sitting between them. The CDR3 loop is CASSALGMGQPQHF. The CDR3 coding sequence is TGTGCCAGCAGCGCCCTGGGTATGGGGCAGCCCCAGCATTTT.

This clonotype was picked up many times. The rearrangement uses TRBV7-8 and TRBJ2-7; 8 nucleotides match TRBD1. Trimming cost V 6 bases and J 2 bases; bases outside gene matches: 6. Germline-derived CDR1 and CDR2 are SGHVS and FQNEAQ. The CDR3 runs to 14 residues. The CDR3 region is CASSSGTGPYEQYF. The CDR3 region has the DNA TGTGCCAGCAGTTCCGGGACAGGACCCTACGAGCAGTACTTC.

This clonotype turned up a few times. The V call is TRBV5-4, the J call TRBJ2-7; TRBD2 aligns across 7 bases. Germline V gene data show CDR1 as SGHNT and CDR2 as YYREEE (reference sequence). The length of the CDR3 is 13 residues. V lost 3 bases to trimming and J lost 2 bases; unmatched junction nucleotides: 2. The CDR3 nucleotides are TGTGCCAGCAGCTCTGGACTAGCCTACGAGCAGTACTTC. Protein: CASSSGLAYEQYF.

The gene calls are TRBV6-7 and TRBJ2-7; 15 bases line up with TRBD2. TRBV6-7 is treated as an ORF (open reading frame) with a function not yet certain. The CDR3 runs to 17 residues. After removal of 6 bases from V and 0 bases from J, the junction contained 6 bases not matched to a gene. For the CDR3, the DNA is TGTGCCAGCAGCCCCGGGACTAGCGGGAGGAGCTCCTACGAGCAGTACTTC. Its protein is CASSPGTSGRSSYEQYF.

This clonotype was detected ten times or more. The chain employs TRBV11-3 and TRBJ1-1; a possible D gene is TRBD1 (5 bases). The V gene lost 2 bases and the J gene lost 14 bases, with 18 bases spanning the gap. Germline V gene sequence: CDR1 SGHNT, CDR2 YENEEA. The CDR3 runs to 13 residues. CDR3 bases: TGTGCCAGCAGCTTAAGACGCGGAGGGGTCTCCTTCTTT. This translates into CASSLRRGGVSFF.

V is TRBV7-9 and J is TRBJ2-1; weak D call: TRBD2 (6 bases). The CDR3 runs to 16 residues. Germline V gene lookup returns CDR1 SEHNR and CDR2 FQNEAQ (reference sequence). The V gene lost 5 bases and the J gene lost 2 bases, with 16 bases spanning the gap. Written as DNA, the CDR3 is TGTGCCAGCAGCCCAAACTTGGGACTGACCTACAATGAGCAGTTCTTC. It encodes CASSPNLGLTYNEQFF.

This clonotype was detected only a few times. J is TRBJ2-3 and V is TRBV7-9; TRBD1 matches at 11 bases. The CDR3 sequence is 17 residues long. The V gene's germline CDR1 is SEHNR and CDR2 FQNEAQ (reference sequence). Trimming at V came to 5 bases and at J to 2 bases, leaving 9 bases not matched to a gene. The CDR3: CASSAWTGGLFTDTQYF. The CDR3 coding sequence is TGTGCCAGCAGCGCGTGGACAGGGGGCCTATTCACAGATACGCAGTATTTT. Full variable domain (missing parts from reference TRBV7-9 and TRBJ2-3): DTGVSQNPRHKITKRGQNVTFRCDPISEHNRLYWYRQTLGQGPEFLTYFQNEAQLEKSRLLSDRFSAERPKGSFSTLEIQRTEQGDSAMYLCASSAWTGGLFTDTQYFGPGTRLTVL.

A few counts support this clonotype. This chain joins TRBV10-3 and TRBJ1-5; no clear D gene. This CDR3 comprises 12 residues. Looked up from germline, CDR1 is ENHRY and CDR2 is SYGVKD. V lost 0 bases and J lost 11, with 8 bases in between. The CDR3 here is CAISESGWAQHF. CDR3 bases: TGTGCCATCAGTGAGTCAGGTTGGGCCCAGCATTTT.

Note on this clonotype: This may be a read error: a much more frequent sequence differs by one nucleotide. The V call is TRBV20-1, the J call TRBJ2-2; TRBD2 matches 11 bases. The CDR3 consists of 16 residues. Germline V gene lookup returns CDR1 DFQATT and CDR2 SNEGSKA (reference sequence). The CDR3 sequence: CSARPPGLADTGELIF. For the CDR3, the DNA is TGCAGTGCTAGACCTCCGGGACTAGCGGACACCGGGGAGCTGATTTTT.

The rearrangement links TRBV30 to TRBJ1-5; D uncertain. The CDR3 totals 15 residues. V was pared by 0 bases and J by 4 bases, with 13 bases between. Germline loops: CDR1 GTSNPN, CDR2 SVGIG (reference sequence). The CDR3 DNA follows: TGTGCCTGGAGTGTAACCGGGGAACTGAATCAGCCCCAGCATTTT. Translating it yields CAWSVTGELNQPQHF.

This clonotype was recorded many times. The junction departs from the called germline gene at one end, perhaps through a read error. V and J are TRBV7-9 and TRBJ1-3; D might be TRBD1 (6 bases). Germline assignment: CDR1 SEHNR and CDR2 FQNEAQ (reference sequence). This CDR3 is built from 15 residues. CDR3 nucleotide sequence: TGTGCCAGCCGCTTCTGGGACACACCACAGAACACCATATATTTT. It specifies CASRFWDTPQNTIYF.

The chain joins TRBV6-1 to TRBJ2-3; 8 bases agree with TRBD2. The CDR3 runs to 15 residues. The junction had 8 bases not matched to a gene; V was cut back by 5 bases and J by 4 bases. The germline V gene has CDR1 MNHNS and CDR2 SASEGT. The CDR3 loop reads CASSSGTRVPDTQYF. The CDR3 coding sequence is TGTGCCAGCAGTTCCGGGACTAGGGTCCCAGATACGCAGTATTTT.

This clonotype was counted many times. This chain links TRBV7-3 with TRBJ2-1; possibly TRBD2 for D (6 bases). In germline, CDR1 is SGHTA, CDR2 FQGTGA. CDR3 length equals 13 residues. With 4 bases removed from V and 3 bases from J, the gap between germline ends came to 7 bases. CDR3 coding DNA: TGTGCCAGCAGCTACGGGGGCTACAATGAGCAGTTCTTC. Protein sequence: CASSYGGYNEQFF.

This clonotype was observed a few times. A much larger clone differs from this one at a single base, so this may be a read error. The chain employs TRBV7-2 and TRBJ2-2; D not resolved. Germline V gene data show CDR1 as SGHTA and CDR2 as FQGNSA. There are 14 residues in the CDR3. Trimming pared 1 base from V and 2 bases from J, leaving 5 bases between. CDR3 nucleotides: TGTGCCAGCAGCTTAGGCGCAAACACCGGGGAGCTGTTTTTT. Protein: CASSLGANTGELFF. The full variable domain, with the rest looked up from reference TRBV7-2 and TRBJ2-2, is GAGVSQSPSNKVTEKGKDVELRCDPISGHTALYWYRQSLGQGLEFLIYFQGNSAPDKSGLPSDRFSAERTGGSVSTLTIQRTQQEDSAVYLCASSLGANTGELFFGEGSRLTVL.